The 30 T cell receptor beta chains below come from one sample, sequenced in a study of blood T cell repertoires in COVID-19 (dated by TCRdb to about 2020). Libraries were prepared through the immunoSEQ multiplex PCR assay. TCRdb stores this immuneACCESS table with in-frame sequences only. Part of the clones is absent; in the studies checked, under half of the shortfall reflects unresolved V genes, and no reason is known for the rest. A total of 250,000 to 350,000 clones appear in this sample, 86% of them only once. Jointly, the top ten make up roughly 14% of the sample. The sequencing input was peripheral blood. These receptors were obtained from a woman in her 70s with COVID-19, enrolled during active disease.

This sequence joins TRBV11-1 and TRBJ2-1, with 10 bases matching TRBD2. CDR1 is SGHAT, CDR2 FQDESV, per germline (reference sequence). V dropped 6 bases and J dropped 9; count of bases not matched to a gene: 8. The CDR3 loop spans 14 amino acids. The CDR3 loop is CASSERGGFSEQFF. The CDR3 DNA sequence: TGTGCCAGCAGTGAGCGGGGGGGCTTTTCTGAGCAGTTCTTC.

V usage is TRBV29-1 and J usage is TRBJ2-3, with 8 bases aligning to TRBD2. CDR3 size: 14 residues. V trimming: 4 bases; J trimming: 2 bases; junction bases outside the gene matches: 5. From germline, CDR1 is SQVTM and CDR2 ANQGSEA. The CDR3, as DNA: TGCAGCGTTGCCGAGCGGGGGTACACAGATACGCAGTATTTT. Encoded protein: CSVAERGYTDTQYF.

The rearrangement uses TRBV7-9 and TRBJ1-1; TRBD1 agrees at 7 bases. CDR1 SEHNR and CDR2 FQNEAQ come from the germline V gene (reference sequence). J was trimmed by 2 bases and V by 5 bases; bases with no gene match: 14. The CDR3 has 17 amino acids. CDR3 coding DNA: TGTGCCAGCAGCCCAAGAACCCCGCAGGGGGGAAACACTGAAGCTTTCTTT. Translation gives CASSPRTPQGGNTEAFF.

In its sample, this clone was seen a few times. The chain combines TRBV7-6 with TRBJ2-1; 10 positions agree with TRBD2. From germline, CDR1 is SGHVS and CDR2 FNYEAQ. CDR3 length: 15 residues. V shed 5 bases and J 7 bases; nucleotides not matched to a gene: 8. The CDR3 bases are TGTGCCAGCAGCCCGAGCGGGGGGGCCTTGAATGAGCAGTTCTTC. Its protein product is CASSPSGGALNEQFF.

This clone appeared once. The J gene is TRBJ1-2, the V gene TRBV5-8; unclear D gene. The CDR3 spans 13 residues. V lost 3 bases and J lost 4, with 10 bases in between. In germline, CDR1 is SGHTS, CDR2 YDEGEE. The CDR3 spells CASSYEISYGYTF. The CDR3 DNA follows: TGTGCCAGCAGCTACGAAATCAGCTATGGCTACACCTTC.

This sequence joins TRBV28 and TRBJ2-1, with 11 bases lining up with TRBD1. The CDR3 sequence is 17 residues long. The germline V gene has CDR1 MDHEN and CDR2 SYDVKM. With 6 bases clipped from V and 6 bases from J, the junction kept 13 bases outside the gene matches. CDR3 region: CASSSSRSGTGGNEQFF. CDR3 nucleotides: TGTGCCAGCAGCTCAAGCCGCTCAGGGACAGGGGGCAATGAGCAGTTCTTC.

This rearrangement joins TRBV7-2 to TRBJ1-2; maybe TRBD1 (6 bases). CDR1 is SGHTA, CDR2 FQGNSA, per germline. Trimming took 1 base from V and 0 from J, leaving 12 bases between them. The CDR3 is 16 amino acids. The CDR3 reads CASSLGWAGANYGYTF. Here the CDR3 DNA reads TGTGCCAGCAGCTTAGGCTGGGCAGGGGCTAACTATGGCTACACCTTC.

This chain uses TRBV20-1 with TRBJ1-1, with D unclear. The CDR3 loop spans 13 amino acids. Germline V gene data show CDR1 as DFQATT and CDR2 as SNEGSKA (reference sequence). Trimming shortened V by 6 bases and J by 0 bases, and 11 bases separated the two germline ends. The CDR3 sequence: CSASVSLNTEAFF. CDR3 bases: TGCAGTGCAAGTGTATCGTTGAACACTGAAGCTTTCTTT.

This sequence joins TRBV9 and TRBJ1-2; D uncertain. There are 15 residues in the CDR3. V shed 0 bases and J shed 0 bases, with 9 bases lying between them. Germline CDR1 SGDLS, CDR2 YYNGEE. For the CDR3, the DNA is TGTGCCAGCAGCGTAGTGTCCACTTCTAACTATGGCTACACCTTC. Residues: CASSVVSTSNYGYTF.

The V and J genes are TRBV5-1 and TRBJ2-5; D remains ambiguous. Germline V gene lookup returns CDR1 SGHRS and CDR2 YFSETQ. Trimming took off 0 bases at V and 5 bases at J, with 8 bases between the two ends. The CDR3 loop spans 13 amino acids. The CDR3 nucleotides are TGCGCCAGCAGCTTGGATAGTCGGGAGACCCAGTACTTC. It yields the protein CASSLDSRETQYF.

This chain joins TRBV5-1 and TRBJ1-1; D is perhaps TRBD1 (6 bases). V shed 4 bases and J shed 5 bases, with 15 bases lying between them. The CDR3 sequence is 14 residues long. The germline V gene encodes CDR1 SGHRS and CDR2 YFSETQ. This CDR3 is CASSQNTGSTEAFF. CDR3 in DNA: TGCGCCAGCAGCCAAAATACAGGGTCAACTGAAGCTTTCTTT.

The chain combines TRBV11-2 with TRBJ1-1; 8 bases match TRBD1. Losses at the gene ends were 5 bases for V and 5 bases for J; bases not matched to a gene: 4. Germline-derived CDR1 and CDR2 are SGHAT and FQNNGV. This CDR3 region has 13 residues. CDR3 loop: CASSRQGKTEAFF. The CDR3 nucleotides are TGTGCCAGCAGCAGACAGGGGAAGACTGAAGCTTTCTTT.

V is TRBV5-1 and J is TRBJ1-1, with D possibly matching TRBD1 (5 bases). Trimming stripped 4 bases from V and 1 base from J, with 11 bases between. Germline CDR1 reads SGHRS; CDR2 reads YFSETQ. The CDR3 is 14 residues long. The CDR3 coding sequence is TGCGCCAGCAGCAGGACACTTACGAACACTGAAGCTTTCTTT. Translating it yields CASSRTLTNTEAFF.

J is TRBJ1-4 and V is TRBV27, with TRBD1 matching 9 bases. The CDR3 consists of 15 residues. Germline-derived CDR1 and CDR2 are MNHEY and SMNVEV (reference sequence). After removal of 4 bases from V and 3 bases from J, the junction contained 3 bases not matched to a gene. The DNA for the CDR3 is TGTGCCAGCAGTTCCCGGGACAGGGCTAATGAAAAACTGTTTTTT. Protein product: CASSSRDRANEKLFF.

The rearrangement joins TRBV6-2 or TRBV6-3 to TRBJ2-3; D might be TRBD2 (7 bases). Germline V lookup: CDR1 MNHEY, CDR2 SVGEGT. This CDR3 is built from 15 residues. V was cut by 2 bases and J by 5 bases, with 14 bases left in between. DNA of the CDR3: TGTGCCAGCAGTTACCGGGGGGCCAACCGAGATACGCAGTATTTT. The encoded protein is CASSYRGANRDTQYF.

Only one count was recorded for this clone. The chain uses TRBV29-1 and TRBJ2-3; 12 bases map to TRBD2. Germline CDR1 SQVTM, CDR2 ANQGSEA. This CDR3 region has 16 residues. Losses at the gene ends were 4 bases for V and 3 bases for J; bases not matched to a gene: 8. The CDR3 is CSVGPPSGGATDTQYF. DNA of the CDR3: TGCAGCGTTGGACCCCCTAGCGGGGGGGCAACAGATACGCAGTATTTT.

The CDR3 DNA sequence: TGTGCCAGCAGCTCCGGGCCCGGGCCCGGCGGGGGCTACACCTTC. It yields the protein CASSSGPGPGGGYTF. The V call is TRBV7-6, the J call TRBJ1-2; D is unresolved. CDR3 size: 15 residues. V was trimmed by 4 bases and J by 8 bases, leaving 20 bases between them. CDR1 and CDR2 from the germline V gene are SGHVS and FNYEAQ.

J is TRBJ2-7 and V is TRBV11-2, with 10 bases fitting TRBD1. J lost 2 bases, V lost 6 bases, and 13 bases had no gene match. The CDR3 sequence is 17 residues long. CDR1 SGHAT and CDR2 FQNNGV come from the germline V gene. CDR3 in DNA: TGTGCCAGCAGTTTAACCGGGACAGGGGTTGTCCCCTACGAGCAGTACTTC. Translation gives CASSLTGTGVVPYEQYF. Looking up the rest from reference TRBV11-2 and TRBJ2-7 gives the full variable domain: EAGVAQSPRYKIIEKRQSVAFWCNPISGHATLYWYQQILGQGPKLLIQFQNNGVVDDSQLPKDRFSAERLKGVDSTLKIQPAKLEDSAVYLCASSLTGTGVVPYEQYFGPGTRLTVT.

About this clone itself: The same CDR3 is also encoded by other DNA sequences in this sample. V and J are TRBV18 and TRBJ1-2; TRBD1 might be the D (5 bases). The CDR3 contains 14 residues. The germline V gene encodes CDR1 KGHSH and CDR2 LQKENI. V lost 2 bases, J lost 2 bases, and 9 bases lay in between. CDR3 nucleotides: TGTGCCAGCTCACCAACAGGAGAGAACTATGGCTACACCTTC. This codes for CASSPTGENYGYTF.

The chain combines TRBV4-2 with TRBJ2-2; 14 bases match TRBD2. The CDR3 spans 21 residues. The V gene end was trimmed by 4 bases and the J gene end by 0 bases; junction bases not matched to a gene: 13. Germline values: CDR1 LGHNA, CDR2 YNFKEQ. CDR3 coding DNA: TGTGCCAGCAGCCCCGATCGAATGGGACTAGCGGGGGCGCCGAACACCGGGGAGCTGTTTTTT. This translates into CASSPDRMGLAGAPNTGELFF.

The V call is TRBV5-8, the J call TRBJ1-2, with unresolved D. The V end lost 0 bases, the J end lost 4 bases, and 13 bases lay between the germline ends. CDR1 is SGHTS, CDR2 YDEGEE, per germline. The CDR3 covers 15 residues. CDR3 loop: CASSLAGLVGYGYTF. The CDR3 DNA sequence: TGTGCCAGCAGCTTGGCAGGCCTCGTGGGCTATGGCTACACCTTC.

The genes are TRBV27 and TRBJ2-3, with 8 bases aligning to TRBD2. V lost 7 bases, J lost 5 bases, and 8 bases stayed unmatched. Germline values: CDR1 MNHEY, CDR2 SMNVEV (reference sequence). This CDR3 comprises 14 residues. The CDR3 coding sequence is TGTGCCAGCAACCGACGGGGGGGGCAAGATACGCAGTATTTT. This sequence encodes CASNRRGGQDTQYF.

The chain has TRBV5-1 and TRBJ1-1; tentative D call: TRBD1 (5 bases). The CDR3 covers 14 residues. V was trimmed by 1 base and J by 4 bases, leaving 11 bases between them. From germline, CDR1 is SGHRS and CDR2 YFSETQ. For the CDR3, the DNA is TGCGCCAGCAGCTTGAGAGACAGACTCACTGAAGCTTTCTTT. Its translation: CASSLRDRLTEAFF.

The chain joins TRBV9 to TRBJ2-7; tentatively, D is TRBD1 (6 bases). Germline V CDR1 and CDR2: SGDLS, YYNGEE. V lost 3 bases and J lost 0, with 13 bases in between. The CDR3 has 15 residues. CDR3 in DNA: TGTGCCAGCAGCGCTCTATCGGACAGCTCCTACGAGCAGTACTTC. It translates to CASSALSDSSYEQYF.

This clone was detected only a few times. The V call is TRBV6-5, the J call TRBJ2-5, with 8 bases that match TRBD1. The CDR3 runs to 13 residues. V shed 4 bases and J 4 bases; nucleotides not matched to a gene: 2. Germline V gives CDR1 MNHEY, CDR2 SVGAGI. The CDR3: CASSSTGVETQYF. DNA of the CDR3: TGTGCCAGCAGTTCGACAGGGGTAGAGACCCAGTACTTC.

The J gene is TRBJ2-2, the V gene TRBV24-1, with D perhaps TRBD1 (6 bases). The CDR3 has 17 residues. CDR1 is KGHDR, CDR2 SFDVKD, per germline. Trimming took 4 bases from V and 0 from J, leaving 14 bases between them. CDR3 loop: CATSDWTATANTGELFF. The DNA for the CDR3 is TGTGCCACCAGTGACTGGACAGCAACCGCGAACACCGGGGAGCTGTTTTTT.

V is TRBV27 and J is TRBJ2-7; 7 positions match TRBD2. This CDR3 spans 15 amino acids. Germline lookup yields CDR1 MNHEY and CDR2 SMNVEV (reference sequence). The junction had 7 bases not matched to a gene; V was cut back by 4 bases and J by 1 base. The CDR3 sequence is CASSSEGGGSYEQYF. The CDR3 nucleotides are TGTGCCAGCAGTTCCGAGGGCGGGGGATCCTACGAGCAGTACTTC.

The chain uses TRBV2 and TRBJ2-1; 8 bases agree with TRBD2. Germline CDR1 SNHLY, CDR2 FYNNEI. The CDR3 covers 16 residues. Losses at the gene ends were 4 bases for V and 1 base for J; bases not matched to a gene: 6. In DNA form, the CDR3 reads TGTGCCAGCAGTGCAGGCGGGGGGAGATCCTACAATGAGCAGTTCTTC. Protein: CASSAGGGRSYNEQFF.

This clone has just one count. The chain recombines TRBV4-3 with TRBJ1-1; tentatively, D is TRBD1 (5 bases). The ends were cut back, 4 bases at V and 6 bases at J, with 12 bases in the middle. The CDR3 has 13 amino acids. Germline assignment: CDR1 LGHNA and CDR2 YSLEER. CDR3 nucleotide sequence: TGCGCCAGCAGCCGCCCTGGAGGGGCTGAAGCTTTCTTT. As protein: CASSRPGGAEAFF.

This clone was picked up one time. Additional DNA sequences in this sample encode the identical CDR3. The genes are TRBV7-9 and TRBJ2-7; 7 bases are shared with TRBD2. The germline CDR1 and CDR2 sequences are SEHNR and FQNEAQ (reference sequence). The CDR3 is 13 residues long. With 0 bases clipped from V and 5 bases from J, the junction kept 1 base outside the gene matches. The CDR3, as DNA: TGTGCCAGCAGCTTAGCGGGGGGGAACGAGCAGTACTTC. Its translation: CASSLAGGNEQYF.